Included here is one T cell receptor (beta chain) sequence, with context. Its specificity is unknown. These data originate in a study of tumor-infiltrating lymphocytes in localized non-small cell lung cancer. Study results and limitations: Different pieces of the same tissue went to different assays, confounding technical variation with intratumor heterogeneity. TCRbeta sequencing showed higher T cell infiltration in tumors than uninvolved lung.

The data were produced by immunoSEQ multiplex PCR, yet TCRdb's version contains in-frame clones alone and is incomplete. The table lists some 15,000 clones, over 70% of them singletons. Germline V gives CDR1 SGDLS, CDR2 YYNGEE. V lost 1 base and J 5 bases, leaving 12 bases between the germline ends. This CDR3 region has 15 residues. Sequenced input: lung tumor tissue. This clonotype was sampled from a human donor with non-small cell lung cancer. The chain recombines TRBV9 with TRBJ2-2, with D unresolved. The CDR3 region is CASSVIGLATGELFF. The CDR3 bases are TGTGCCAGCAGCGTAATAGGTTTGGCGACCGGGGAGCTGTTTTTT.